The 9 T cell receptor beta chains below come from one sample, sequenced in a study of T cell changes during pregnancy in multiple sclerosis. TCRdb's copy holds only in-frame clones and misses some; the assay was immunoSEQ multiplex PCR. The sample gives about 72,000 clones, about nine tenths of which show up once; under 0.9% is in the top ten. Source: peripheral blood, taken in the third trimester of pregnancy. The receptor source for this set is a female donor in good health, enrolled as a control in a pregnancy study.

The gene calls are TRBV6-5 and TRBJ1-5; D gene uncertain. V was trimmed by 0 bases and J by 5 bases, leaving 8 bases between them. Germline loops: CDR1 MNHEY, CDR2 SVGAGI. This CDR3 contains 14 residues. CDR3 loop: CASSYSTGDQPQHF. In DNA, the CDR3 is TGTGCCAGCAGTTACTCGACCGGGGATCAGCCCCAGCATTTT.

This chain uses TRBV11-1 with TRBJ2-7; the D gene is possibly TRBD2 (6 bases). The CDR3 extends over 17 amino acids. In germline, CDR1 is SGHAT, CDR2 FQDESV (reference sequence). V dropped 1 base and J dropped 0 bases, with 16 bases sitting between them. Here the CDR3 reads CASSLEGTFPHSYEQYF. The CDR3 DNA reads as TGTGCCAGCAGCTTAGAGGGGACTTTTCCCCACTCCTACGAGCAGTACTTC.

The chain uses TRBV4-3 and TRBJ2-7; D not certain. Germline assignment: CDR1 LGHNA and CDR2 YSLEER. The V end lost 1 base, the J end lost 5 bases, and 21 bases lay between the germline ends. This CDR3 comprises 17 residues. The CDR3 sequence is CASSQGAPSGYPHEQYF. The CDR3 DNA reads TGCGCCAGCAGCCAAGGAGCTCCTTCAGGTTACCCCCACGAGCAGTACTTC.

The rearrangement joins TRBV4-1 to TRBJ1-2; possibly TRBD1 for D (6 bases). V was pared by 0 bases and J by 4 bases, with 15 bases between. The germline gives CDR1 MGHRA, CDR2 YSYEKL. This CDR3 spans 16 amino acids. The CDR3 reads CASSQDLNRDAYGYTF. CDR3 sequence (DNA): TGCGCCAGCAGCCAAGATCTAAACAGGGACGCCTATGGCTACACCTTC.

The J gene is TRBJ1-1, the V gene TRBV19; no reliable D call. The CDR3 has 15 amino acids. CDR1 is LNHDA, CDR2 SQIVND, per germline (reference sequence). Trimming shortened V by 3 bases and J by 0 bases, and 11 bases separated the two germline ends. The CDR3 is CASSISPVMNTEAFF. The CDR3 coding sequence is TGTGCCAGTAGTATTAGTCCGGTCATGAACACTGAAGCTTTCTTT.

V is TRBV19 and J is TRBJ2-5; TRBD2 matches 7 bases. This CDR3 comprises 14 residues. Germline V gene data show CDR1 as LNHDA and CDR2 as SQIVND (reference sequence). The ends lost 3 bases at V and 2 bases at J; junction bases unmatched: 3. The CDR3 coding sequence is TGTGCCAGTAGTATCGGGAGGAGACAAGAGACCCAGTACTTC. Translating it yields CASSIGRRQETQYF.

The chain combines TRBV20-1 with TRBJ1-6; no reliable D call. In germline, CDR1 is DFQATT, CDR2 SNEGSKA (reference sequence). Trimming removed 5 bases at V and 14 bases at J, with 13 bases between. The CDR3 length is 11 residues. The CDR3 DNA follows: TGCAGTGCTCGCGGAGCTAAGACCCTCCACTTT. It encodes CSARGAKTLHF.

This sequence joins TRBV6-5 and TRBJ2-7; 7 bases are shared with TRBD1. Germline V gene data show CDR1 as MNHEY and CDR2 as SVGAGI. The CDR3 covers 13 residues. The trim removed 5 bases at V and 3 bases at J, leaving 4 bases unmatched. The DNA of the CDR3 is TGTGCCAGCAGTATTGGGACAGTCTACGAGCAGTACTTC. It codes for CASSIGTVYEQYF.

V gene TRBV19 combines with J gene TRBJ1-3; D not certain. Germline CDR1 is LNHDA and CDR2 is SQIVND (reference sequence). With 6 bases removed from V and 0 bases from J, the gap between germline ends came to 12 bases. The CDR3 extends over 15 amino acids. The CDR3 loop is CASSPGLNSGNTIYF. The CDR3 nucleotides are TGTGCCAGTAGCCCGGGGTTAAACTCTGGAAACACCATATATTTT.